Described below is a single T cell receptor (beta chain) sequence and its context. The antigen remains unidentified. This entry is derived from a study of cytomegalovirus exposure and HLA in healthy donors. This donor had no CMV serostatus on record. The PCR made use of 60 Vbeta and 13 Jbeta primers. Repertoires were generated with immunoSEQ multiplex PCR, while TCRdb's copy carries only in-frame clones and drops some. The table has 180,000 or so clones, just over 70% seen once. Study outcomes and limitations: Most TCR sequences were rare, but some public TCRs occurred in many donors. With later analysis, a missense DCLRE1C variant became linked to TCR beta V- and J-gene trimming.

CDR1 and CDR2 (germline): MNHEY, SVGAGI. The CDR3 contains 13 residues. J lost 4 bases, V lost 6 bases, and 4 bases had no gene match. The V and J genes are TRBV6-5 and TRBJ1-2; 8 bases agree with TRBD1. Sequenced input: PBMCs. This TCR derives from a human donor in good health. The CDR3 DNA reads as TGTGCCAGCAGGTCCACAGGGGGCTATGGCTACACCTTC. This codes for CASRSTGGYGYTF.